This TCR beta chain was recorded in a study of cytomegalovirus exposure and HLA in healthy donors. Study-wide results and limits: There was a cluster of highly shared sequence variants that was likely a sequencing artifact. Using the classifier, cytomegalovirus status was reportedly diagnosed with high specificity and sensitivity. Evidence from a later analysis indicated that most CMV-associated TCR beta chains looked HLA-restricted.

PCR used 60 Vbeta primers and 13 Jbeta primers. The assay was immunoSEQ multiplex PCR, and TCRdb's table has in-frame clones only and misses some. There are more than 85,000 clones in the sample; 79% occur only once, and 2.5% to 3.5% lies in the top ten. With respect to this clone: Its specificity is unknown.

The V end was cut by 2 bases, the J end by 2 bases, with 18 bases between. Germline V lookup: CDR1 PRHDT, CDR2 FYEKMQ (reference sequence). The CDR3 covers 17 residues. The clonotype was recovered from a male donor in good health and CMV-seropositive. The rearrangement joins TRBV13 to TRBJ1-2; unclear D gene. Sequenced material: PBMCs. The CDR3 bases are TGTGCCAGCAGCTTATGGGCGAGTCCCATTAAAAACTATGGCTACACCTTC. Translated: CASSLWASPIKNYGYTF.